A single sample is the source of the 20 T cell receptor beta chains below, sequenced in a study of CD8+ T cells in alopecia areata. Indicated treatment: oral pan-JAK inhibitor, 5-10 mg twice daily. Reverse transcribed after extraction, RNA yielded cDNA as the sequencing template. The data were produced by immunoSEQ multiplex PCR, yet TCRdb's version contains in-frame clones alone and is incomplete. Of 200,000 or so clones in the sample, 35% to 40% were seen once. This specimen consisted of CD4+ T cells sorted from blood, obtained at roughly week 30, from a patient treated with tofacitinib. All receptors come from a human donor with alopecia areata.

The chain couples TRBV9 to TRBJ2-7; 10 nucleotides match TRBD2. The ends lost 2 bases at V and 0 bases at J; junction bases unmatched: 2. The germline V gene has CDR1 SGDLS and CDR2 YYNGEE. This CDR3 comprises 15 residues. CDR3 sequence (DNA): TGTGCCAGCAGCGTGTCTAGCGGGAGCTCCTACGAGCAGTACTTC. Its translation is CASSVSSGSSYEQYF.

The table lists this clone with a few counts. V is TRBV29-1 and J is TRBJ1-1; D ambiguous. Trimming stripped 7 bases from V and 1 base from J, with 13 bases between. CDR3 length: 13 amino acids. Per the germline V gene, CDR1 is SQVTM and CDR2 is ANQGSEA. The CDR3 nucleotides read TGCAGCGAGGAGGACGGAAGGAACACTGAAGCTTTCTTT. Protein: CSEEDGRNTEAFF.

This clone was detected only a few times. The chain joins TRBV11-2 to TRBJ1-5; D unclear. Germline lookup yields CDR1 SGHAT and CDR2 FQNNGV. V gave up 6 bases and J gave up 0 bases, with 6 bases separating them. The length of the CDR3 is 13 residues. The CDR3 DNA is TGTGCCAGCAGTCCGACTAGCAATCAGCCCCAGCATTTT. Translating gives CASSPTSNQPQHF.

The chain has TRBV27 and TRBJ1-5; D might be TRBD1 (5 bases). CDR1 is MNHEY and CDR2 is SMNVEV in the germline V gene (reference sequence). The CDR3 consists of 13 residues. V gave up 8 bases and J gave up 2 bases, with 10 bases separating them. The CDR3 coding sequence is TGTGCCAGCGCCCGAGGGGGCAATCAGCCCCAGCATTTT. This translates into CASARGGNQPQHF.

The sample holds a few counts of this clone. The chain employs TRBV30 and TRBJ1-2; D is ambiguous. V dropped 3 bases and J dropped 8 bases, with 16 bases sitting between them. Germline-derived CDR1 and CDR2 are GTSNPN and SVGIG (reference sequence). This CDR3 is built from 13 residues. For the CDR3, the DNA is TGTGCCTGGAGCACCGCAGCCCCGGGAGGCTACACCTTC. Translated, it gives CAWSTAAPGGYTF.

This clone was observed a handful of times. The chain recombines TRBV7-9 with TRBJ2-7, with 13 bases that match TRBD2. Trimming cost V 0 bases and J 5 bases; bases outside gene matches: 7. The CDR3 has 17 amino acids. The germline V gene encodes CDR1 SEHNR and CDR2 FQNEAQ (reference sequence). The DNA for the CDR3 is TGTGCCAGCAGCTTAGCACGGACTAGCGGGAGTTCCCACGAGCAGTACTTC. It is translated as CASSLARTSGSSHEQYF.

This chain uses TRBV7-9 with TRBJ1-2; D is undetermined. The germline V gene has CDR1 SEHNR and CDR2 FQNEAQ (reference sequence). V shed 2 bases and J shed 5 bases, with 9 bases lying between them. The CDR3 contains 13 residues. CDR3 amino acids: CASSLTASYGYTF. The CDR3 DNA reads TGTGCCAGCAGCTTAACAGCAAGTTATGGCTACACCTTC.

The V gene is TRBV30, the J gene TRBJ1-2; no clear D. From germline, CDR1 is GTSNPN and CDR2 SVGIG (reference sequence). This CDR3 comprises 13 residues. The V end lost 0 bases, the J end lost 8 bases, and 13 bases lay between the germline ends. Written as DNA, the CDR3 is TGTGCCTGGAGTGTGGTGACCCAAAGAGGCTACACCTTC. This gives the protein CAWSVVTQRGYTF.

In this sample, this clone turned up a few times. This CDR3 is CASSQARTWAHEQYF. The CDR3, as DNA: TGTGCCAGCAGCCAAGCCAGAACATGGGCCCACGAGCAGTACTTC. The chain uses TRBV14 and TRBJ2-7; no clear D. The germline gives CDR1 SGHDN, CDR2 FVKESK. This CDR3 contains 15 residues. Deletions cut 1 base from V and 5 bases from J, with 15 bases between.

This clone was recorded many times. This sequence joins TRBV29-1 and TRBJ2-1; 8 nucleotides line up with TRBD2. The V and J ends lost 6 bases and 9 bases, in that order; junction bases with no gene match: 16. Germline loops: CDR1 SQVTM, CDR2 ANQGSEA. The CDR3 consists of 15 residues. CDR3 protein: CSVMGLVGALGEQFF. Written as DNA, the CDR3 is TGCAGCGTGATGGGACTAGTCGGTGCGTTGGGTGAGCAGTTCTTC.

The V gene is TRBV5-1, the J gene TRBJ1-1, with D possibly matching TRBD1 (6 bases). Per the germline V gene, CDR1 is SGHRS and CDR2 is YFSETQ. The CDR3 runs to 14 residues. The V end was cut by 4 bases, the J end by 1 base, with 11 bases between. The CDR3 loop is CASSVIQGNTEAFF. The CDR3 coding sequence is TGCGCCAGCAGCGTCATACAGGGGAACACTGAAGCTTTCTTT.

The V gene is TRBV30, the J gene TRBJ1-1, with no clear D. V was cut by 0 bases and J by 8 bases, with 7 bases left in between. The CDR3 is 11 residues long. The germline V gene has CDR1 GTSNPN and CDR2 SVGIG (reference sequence). The CDR3 DNA reads TGTGCCTGGAGTGTAGGGCCCGAAGCTTTCTTT. It yields the protein CAWSVGPEAFF.

This rearrangement joins TRBV5-1 to TRBJ2-5; either TRBD1 or TRBD2 may supply D (6 bases each). V lost 5 bases and J lost 5, with 16 bases in between. There are 14 residues in the CDR3. The V gene's germline CDR1 is SGHRS and CDR2 YFSETQ. The DNA for the CDR3 is TGCGCCAGCAGAACGGGGGCGGGTCGGGAGACCCAGTACTTC. It is translated as CASRTGAGRETQYF.

This clone occurred many times. The rearrangement links TRBV19 to TRBJ2-7, with a weak D call TRBD2 (5 bases). The germline CDR1 and CDR2 sequences are LNHDA and SQIVND (reference sequence). Trimming cost V 6 bases and J 2 bases, with 8 bases left between them. This CDR3 is 12 amino acids long. The CDR3 DNA reads TGTGCCAGTAGCCGGGATCCCTACGAGCAGTACTTC. Amino acid sequence: CASSRDPYEQYF.

This clone was picked up a small number of times. This chain joins TRBV29-1 and TRBJ2-3; D is unresolved. The CDR3 extends over 12 amino acids. Trimming removed 7 bases from V and 3 bases from J, with 11 bases in between. Germline loops: CDR1 SQVTM, CDR2 ANQGSEA. The CDR3 bases are TGCAGCGCCCCGGTGGGTACAGATACGCAGTATTTT. Translation: CSAPVGTDTQYF.

Concerning this clone itself: Other DNA sequences of this sample code for an identical CDR3. This rearrangement joins TRBV2 to TRBJ1-2; D remains unclear. Germline V lookup: CDR1 SNHLY, CDR2 FYNNEI. V lost 1 base to trimming and J lost 7 bases, with 4 bases between them. This CDR3 has 11 amino acids. The CDR3 DNA reads TGTGCCAGCAGTGAAGGGGGTGGCTACACCTTC. Amino acid sequence: CASSEGGGYTF.

The chain recombines TRBV6-6 with TRBJ2-1; a weak D match, TRBD2 (5 bases). The V and J ends lost 7 bases and 6 bases respectively, with 19 bases between them. CDR3 length equals 15 residues. Looked up from germline, CDR1 is MNHNY and CDR2 is SVGAGI (reference sequence). CDR3 region: CASTLQLGNSNEQFF. In DNA, the CDR3 is TGTGCCAGCACTCTCCAACTAGGAAACTCCAATGAGCAGTTCTTC.

The CDR3 DNA reads as TGTGCCTGGAGTGTACACCGAGACCCACCAGTTTTATACTTC. Translating it yields CAWSVHRDPPVLYF. The chain carries TRBV30 and TRBJ2-7, with D hard to call. The CDR3 loop spans 14 amino acids. Germline V gene lookup returns CDR1 GTSNPN and CDR2 SVGIG (reference sequence). The V and J ends lost 0 bases and 13 bases respectively, with 22 bases between them.

The chain employs TRBV7-3 and TRBJ2-2, with unresolved D. This CDR3 has 16 amino acids. Germline CDR1 SGHTA, CDR2 FQGTGA. Trimming left V 2 bases short and J 5 bases short, with 15 bases between. CDR3 DNA sequence: TGTGCCAGCAGCTTAGAATTCTCCTTGCGAACCGGGGAGCTGTTTTTT. Its translation is CASSLEFSLRTGELFF.

This clone was seen a handful of times. The V call is TRBV6-6, the J call TRBJ2-1; D ambiguous. Trimming left V 0 bases short and J 7 bases short, with 7 bases between. This CDR3 contains 13 residues. The germline V gene encodes CDR1 MNHNY and CDR2 SVGAGI (reference sequence). The CDR3 DNA is TGTGCCAGCAGTTACTCGGAAAGGAATGAGCAGTTCTTC. Its translation is CASSYSERNEQFF.